The following is a T cell receptor (beta chain) sequence with its context. Its antigen is still unknown. This sample stems from a study of Graves' ophthalmopathy and Graves' hyperthyroidism. General study results and limits: The blood repertoire also included most expanded thyroid clonotypes above 0.001 frequency.

The authors amplified TCR beta CDR3 regions, and they did so from RNA transcripts for repertoire sequencing. The workflow started with a first-round RT-PCR run with HTBI primers and then moved on to a second-round multiplex PCR. TCRdb ran MiXCR on the multiplex PCR reads and lists one entry per CDR3 protein. Here the sample spans over a million distinct CDR3 sequences, about 38% being singletons. Other autoimmune diseases, uncontrolled infections, pregnancy and lactation each led to patient exclusion. The sequence derives from an adult man with Graves' hyperthyroidism. Sequenced input: peripheral blood or thyroid tissue (not recorded which).

CDR3 in DNA: TGCAGCGTTGAAGATATGGGACGACAAGGGACATCCCCAGGGACGGCTGAAGCTTTCTTT. Translation: CSVEDMGRQGTSPGTAEAFF. This chain joins TRBV29-1 and TRBJ1-1; D might be TRBD1 (6 bases). From germline, CDR1 is SQVTM and CDR2 ANQGSEA. CDR3 length equals 20 residues. V lost 0 bases and J lost 6, with 32 bases in between.